This T cell receptor (beta chain) was retrieved from a study of tumor and adjacent non-tumor tissue in lung cancer. This sample's RNA came from whole unsorted tissue. The normal lung tissue was taken more than 3 cm from the tumor edge. This clonotype was observed many times. Three rounds of nested PCR, following a modified ARM-PCR protocol, produced the TCRbeta library. MiXCR, applied by TCRdb to the multiplex PCR reads, yields one record per CDR3 protein. The sample contains around 50,000 distinct CDR3 sequences, around 60% of which appear only once. The CDR3 spans 15 residues. Germline V gene sequence: CDR1 MDHEN, CDR2 SYDVKM. Trimming removed 7 bases from V and 3 bases from J; junction bases left unmatched: 7.

The gene calls are TRBV28 and TRBJ2-3; 10 bases map to TRBD2. The receptor comes from a woman in her sixties or seventies with non-small cell lung cancer. Sequenced input: distant non-tumor lung tissue. The CDR3 is CASIPGTSVTDTQYF. The DNA for the CDR3 is TGTGCCAGCATTCCCGGGACTAGCGTAACAGATACGCAGTATTTT.